This passage covers 9 T cell receptor beta chains from one sample sequenced in a study of T cell changes during pregnancy in multiple sclerosis. Clones were read by immunoSEQ multiplex PCR, and TCRdb kept only the in-frame ones, dropping some. The sample includes 75,000 to 95,000 clones, around 94% of them seen just once. The material was CD4+ T cells from peripheral blood mononuclear cells, obtained after pregnancy. The source is a female donor with multiple sclerosis, enrolled in a pregnancy study.

The chain recombines TRBV15 with TRBJ1-2; the match to TRBD1 covers 9 bases. J gave up 3 bases and V 6 bases, and 14 bases lay outside the gene matches. CDR1 and CDR2 from the germline V gene are LNHNV and YYDKDF (reference sequence). The CDR3 covers 17 residues. DNA for the CDR3: TGTGCCACCAGGAAGACAGGGGGTCTATGGAGCCACTATGGCTACACCTTC. Amino acid sequence: CATRKTGGLWSHYGYTF.

CDR3 sequence: CASTKVGQGNEKLFF. The CDR3 DNA sequence: TGCGCCAGCACCAAAGTGGGACAGGGCAATGAAAAACTGTTTTTT. The J gene is TRBJ1-4, the V gene TRBV4-1, with 9 bases lining up with TRBD1. V gave up 7 bases and J gave up 5 bases; unmatched junction bases: 8. From germline, CDR1 is MGHRA and CDR2 YSYEKL. The CDR3 length is 15 residues.

This chain joins TRBV29-1 and TRBJ2-5, with TRBD2 matching 11 bases. The DNA end is a closer match to TRBJ2-7, so the J assignment may be wrong. The CDR3 consists of 15 residues. Germline assignment: CDR1 SQVTM and CDR2 ANQGSEA. CDR3 region: CSVEVVGTSGREQYF. In nucleotides, the CDR3 is TGCAGCGTTGAGGTCGTCGGGACTAGCGGCCGCGAGCAGTACTTC.

This rearrangement joins TRBV14 to TRBJ1-3; D unclear. The CDR3 length is 15 residues. V shed 1 base and J shed 0 bases, with 7 bases lying between them. Germline CDR1 reads SGHDN; CDR2 reads FVKESK. Here the CDR3 reads CASSQVRSSGNTIYF. CDR3 sequence (DNA): TGTGCCAGCAGCCAAGTTCGCAGCTCTGGAAACACCATATATTTT. Looking up the rest from reference TRBV14 and TRBJ1-3 gives the full variable domain: EAGVTQFPSHSVIEKGQTVTLRCDPISGHDNLYWYRRVMGKEIKFLLHFVKESKQDESGMPNNRFLAERTGGTYSTLKVQPAELEDSGVYFCASSQVRSSGNTIYFGEGSWLTVV.

The rearrangement uses TRBV13 and TRBJ2-2, with 10 bases fitting TRBD1. V lost 5 bases to trimming and J lost 3 bases; unmatched junction nucleotides: 15. Germline CDR1 PRHDT, CDR2 FYEKMQ (reference sequence). The CDR3 has 19 residues. The CDR3 DNA is TGTGCCAGCAGCGCCCGACAGGGGGCGCGTCTAGAGGACACCGGGGAGCTGTTTTTT. As protein: CASSARQGARLEDTGELFF.

Details on this clone: Within the sample, other DNA sequences also encode this same CDR3. The chain carries TRBV6-1 and TRBJ2-1; the match to TRBD2 covers 7 bases. Germline V gene lookup returns CDR1 MNHNS and CDR2 SASEGT. The CDR3 has 13 amino acids. V shed 2 bases, J shed 9 bases, and the junction held 4 bases outside the gene matches. CDR3 amino acids: CASSERLAGEQFF. DNA for the CDR3: TGTGCCAGCAGTGAAAGACTAGCAGGTGAGCAGTTCTTC.

The genes are TRBV7-9 and TRBJ2-5; D unclear. V lost 1 base to trimming and J lost 4 bases, with 10 bases between them. The CDR3 length is 14 residues. The germline V gene has CDR1 SEHNR and CDR2 FQNEAQ (reference sequence). The CDR3 sequence is CASSLGHQIETQYF. The CDR3 coding sequence is TGTGCCAGCAGCTTAGGACACCAGATAGAGACCCAGTACTTC.

The chain combines TRBV28 with TRBJ2-7, with D tentatively TRBD1 (5 bases). The CDR3 sequence is 14 residues long. Germline loops: CDR1 MDHEN, CDR2 SYDVKM. Trimming left V 2 bases short and J 0 bases short, with 8 bases between. DNA of the CDR3: TGTGCCAGCAGTTTAACAGGTCCCTCCTACGAGCAGTACTTC. The encoded protein is CASSLTGPSYEQYF.

This clone came up a few times. The chain is built from TRBV19 and TRBJ1-1, with a tentative D call TRBD1 (6 bases). Germline V gene data show CDR1 as LNHDA and CDR2 as SQIVND (reference sequence). Trimming left V 5 bases short and J 9 bases short, with 19 bases between. The CDR3 extends over 14 amino acids. This chain's CDR3 is CASSPGFGGAQAFF. DNA for the CDR3: TGTGCCAGTAGTCCGGGGTTTGGGGGGGCGCAAGCTTTCTTT.